The clone carrying this T cell receptor beta chain was detected ten times or more. Its antigen is still unknown. The sample comes from a study of T cells after yellow fever vaccination. Notes on the study in general: Weaker overall, the secondary response nonetheless peaked faster (day 5 versus 15).

TCRdb independently ran MiXCR on the 5' RACE reads; one entry per CDR3 protein. The profile covers tens of thousands of distinct CDR3 sequences, with approximately 7.4% appearing a single time and 36% taken by the ten largest. The sequence came from a man aged 25-45 years who received the YFV17D yellow fever vaccine. This specimen was CD8+ T cells sorted from PBMCs, taken 15 days after the yellow fever booster vaccination.

The CDR3 DNA reads as TGCGCCAGCAGATTAGGGGACACTGAAGCTTTCTTT. Translation gives CASRLGDTEAFF. The chain is built from TRBV5-1 and TRBJ1-1; possibly TRBD1 for D (5 bases). Germline values: CDR1 SGHRS, CDR2 YFSETQ. Trimming removed 5 bases at V and 3 bases at J, with 8 bases between. This CDR3 has 12 residues.